These T cell receptor beta chains were read from a single sample in a study of T cell responses to AZD1222 COVID-19 vaccine. Method: immunoSEQ multiplex PCR; TCRdb's copy keeps in-frame clones and lacks some. The sample contains about 93,000 clones, around 90% of which appear only once. Sequences were derived from peripheral blood, sampled on day 0 of AZD1222 vaccination. All receptors derive from an adult in good health. The CDR3 runs from the conserved cysteine through the conserved F or W. Fields, in order: J gene, V gene, clone size, D gene, CDR3 protein, CDR3 DNA. D genes are given only for firm matches. The listing skips clone size in some rows; elsewhere it reads once, few, many or a size class.

TRBJ2-6 | TRBV10-3 | . | . | CAISEQGFGVITNSGANVLTF | TGTGCCATCAGTGAGCAGGGCTTCGGAGTCATAACCAACTCTGGGGCCAACGTCCTGACTTTC
TRBJ1-6 | TRBV27 | . | . | CASSWGINSPLHF | TGTGCCAGCAGTTGGGGTATCAATTCACCCCTCCACTTT
TRBJ1-5 | TRBV2 | . | . | CASSEGWIQPQHF | TGTGCCAGCAGTGAAGGATGGATTCAGCCCCAGCATTTT
TRBJ2-7 | TRBV19 | . | . | CASSIEKGFYEQYF | TGTGCCAGTAGTATCGAGAAGGGGTTCTACGAGCAGTACTTC
TRBJ2-7 | TRBV6-6 | . | . | CASSSPSDYEQYF | TGTGCCAGCAGTTCCCCCTCGGACTACGAGCAGTACTTC
TRBJ2-6 | TRBV27 | . | TRBD1 | CASRRGTQGASGANVLTF | TGTGCCAGCAGACGCGGTACCCAGGGGGCTTCTGGGGCCAACGTCCTGACTTTC
TRBJ2-3 | TRBV5-4 | . | TRBD2 | CASSLFIAGPTDTQYF | TGTGCCAGCAGCTTGTTTATAGCGGGGCCCACAGATACGCAGTATTTT
TRBJ2-3 | TRBV6-1 | . | . | CASSEATLADTQYF | TGTGCCAGCAGTGAGGCTACCCTGGCAGATACGCAGTATTTT
TRBJ2-2 | TRBV5-1 | . | . | CASADPGVTTGELFF | TGCGCCAGCGCCGATCCCGGGGTAACCACCGGGGAGCTGTTTTTT
TRBJ1-2 | TRBV7-8 | . | TRBD1 | CASSLGQGEDGYTF | TGTGCCAGCAGCTTAGGACAGGGAGAGGATGGCTACACCTTC
TRBJ2-3 | TRBV18 | . | . | CASSPDRNTDTQYF | TGTGCCAGCTCACCGGACAGAAACACAGATACGCAGTATTTT
TRBJ1-6 | TRBV5-1 | . | . | CASSLDLGGGSPLHF | TGCGCCAGCAGCTTGGATTTAGGGGGGGGTTCACCCCTCCACTTT
TRBJ2-1 | TRBV30 | . | . | CAWSPRTGSYNEQFF | TGTGCCTGGAGTCCCCGGACTGGCTCCTACAATGAGCAGTTCTTC
TRBJ2-3 | TRBV6-2/TRBV6-3 | . | . | CASSYSSGSTDTQYF | TGTGCCAGCAGTTACTCCAGCGGAAGCACAGATACGCAGTATTTT
TRBJ2-5 | TRBV7-9 | . | . | CASSPQETQYF | TGTGCCAGCAGCCCGCAAGAGACCCAGTACTTC
TRBJ1-3 | TRBV3-1/TRBV3-2 | . | . | CASSQGLTGNTIYF | TGTGCCAGCAGCCAGGGATTAACTGGAAACACCATATATTTT
TRBJ1-5 | TRBV18 | . | TRBD1 | CASSPTGSGNQPQHF | TGTGCCAGCTCACCGACAGGGAGCGGCAATCAGCCCCAGCATTTT
TRBJ1-1 | TRBV6-5 | . | . | CASSPGHLNTEAFF | TGTGCCAGCAGCCCGGGACACCTGAACACTGAAGCTTTCTTT
TRBJ2-1 | TRBV9 | . | . | CASRSPGDTNNEQFF | TGTGCCAGCAGATCCCCCGGGGACACAAACAATGAGCAGTTCTTC
TRBJ1-2 | TRBV29-1 | . | . | CSVDQGYGYTF | TGCAGCGTTGACCAGGGTTATGGCTACACCTTC
TRBJ1-4 | TRBV7-6 | . | TRBD1 | CASSLADRGKFNEKLFF | TGTGCCAGCAGCCTAGCCGACAGGGGGAAGTTTAATGAAAAACTGTTTTTT
TRBJ1-2 | TRBV5-8 | . | . | CASSFQGNVGGYTF | TGTGCCAGCAGCTTTCAGGGGAATGTAGGCGGCTACACCTTC
TRBJ2-7 | TRBV6-5 | . | . | CASTTVRGPWDEQYF | TGTGCCAGCACTACCGTCCGGGGCCCATGGGACGAGCAGTACTTC
TRBJ2-3 | TRBV7-3 | . | . | CASSLLLTDTQYF | TGTGCCAGCAGCCTCCTTCTCACAGATACGCAGTATTTT
TRBJ2-7 | TRBV20-1 | . | TRBD1 | CSASLGTAAYEQYF | TGCAGTGCTAGTCTCGGGACAGCTGCTTACGAGCAGTACTTC
TRBJ2-7 | TRBV4-2 | few | TRBD2 | CASSQEGLAGGLYEQYF | TGTGCCAGCAGCCAAGAGGGGCTAGCGGGAGGACTCTACGAGCAGTACTTC
TRBJ1-5 | TRBV6-1 | . | . | CASSEGRERPQHF | TGTGCCAGCAGTGAAGGGAGAGAGCGGCCCCAGCATTTT
TRBJ1-1 | TRBV6-6 | . | . | CASSLSMNTEAFF | TGTGCCAGCAGTCTCTCGATGAACACTGAAGCTTTCTTT
TRBJ2-7 | TRBV6-5 | . | . | CASSYTGDQWYF | TGTGCCAGCAGTTACACGGGGGACCAGTGGTACTTC
TRBJ1-3 | TRBV7-9 | . | . | CASSTDLVSGNTIYF | TGTGCCAGCAGCACCGATCTAGTCTCTGGAAACACCATATATTTT
TRBJ1-3 | TRBV28 | once | . | CASSDSSLSSGNTIYF | TGTGCCAGCAGTGACAGTAGTCTTAGCTCTGGAAACACCATATATTTT
TRBJ2-2 | TRBV3-1/TRBV3-2 | . | . | CASRGTGLSNTGELFF | TGTGCCAGCAGGGGAACAGGGTTGTCGAACACCGGGGAGCTGTTTTTT
TRBJ1-3 | TRBV5-1 | once | . | CASSLVVQGTGNTIYF | TGCGCCAGCAGCTTGGTGGTGCAGGGGACCGGAAACACCATATATTTT
TRBJ1-2 | TRBV18 | . | . | CASSPQRDYGYTF | TGTGCCAGCTCACCTCAAAGAGACTATGGCTACACCTTC
TRBJ1-1 | TRBV19 | . | . | CASTTPWGLGTEAFF | TGTGCCAGTACAACCCCGTGGGGGTTGGGCACTGAAGCTTTCTTT
TRBJ1-1 | TRBV27 | . | . | CASSLSGGRTEAFF | TGTGCCAGCAGTTTATCCGGGGGCCGCACTGAAGCTTTCTTT
TRBJ2-1 | TRBV2 | . | . | CASSDFEGTPETNEQFF | TGTGCCAGCAGTGACTTTGAAGGGACTCCTGAGACCAATGAGCAGTTCTTC
TRBJ2-1 | TRBV27 | . | TRBD2 | CASSFSGGPNNEQFF | TGTGCCAGCAGTTTTTCGGGAGGTCCCAACAATGAGCAGTTCTTC
TRBJ1-5 | TRBV4-1 | once | . | CASSQEWTNPYQPQHF | TGCGCCAGCAGCCAAGAATGGACAAATCCATATCAGCCCCAGCATTTT
TRBJ1-3 | TRBV7-2 | . | . | CASSLRNTGNTIYF | TGTGCCAGCAGCTTACGGAACACAGGAAACACCATATATTTT